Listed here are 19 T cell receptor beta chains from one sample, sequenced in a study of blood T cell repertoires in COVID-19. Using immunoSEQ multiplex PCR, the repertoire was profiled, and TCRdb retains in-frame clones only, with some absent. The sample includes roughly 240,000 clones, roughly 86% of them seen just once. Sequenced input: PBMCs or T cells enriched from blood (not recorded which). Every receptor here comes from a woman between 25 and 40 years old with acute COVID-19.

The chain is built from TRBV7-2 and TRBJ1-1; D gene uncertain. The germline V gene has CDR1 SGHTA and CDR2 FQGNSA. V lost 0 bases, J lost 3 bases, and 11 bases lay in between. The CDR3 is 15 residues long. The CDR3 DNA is TGTGCCAGCAGCTTAGCGGGCCTCGGGGACACTGAAGCTTTCTTT. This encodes CASSLAGLGDTEAFF.

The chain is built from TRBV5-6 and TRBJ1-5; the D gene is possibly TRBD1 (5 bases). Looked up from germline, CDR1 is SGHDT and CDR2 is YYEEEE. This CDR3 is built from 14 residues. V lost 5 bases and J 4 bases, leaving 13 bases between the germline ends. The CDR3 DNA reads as TGTGCCAGCAGTTACGGGGGTGGGAATCAGCCCCAGCATTTT. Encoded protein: CASSYGGGNQPQHF.

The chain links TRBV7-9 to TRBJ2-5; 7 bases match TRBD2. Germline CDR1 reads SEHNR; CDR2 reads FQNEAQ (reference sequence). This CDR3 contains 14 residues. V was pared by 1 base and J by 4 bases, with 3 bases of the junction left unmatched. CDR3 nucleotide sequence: TGTGCCAGCAGCTTAGTGGCTAGCGGAGAGACCCAGTACTTC. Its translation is CASSLVASGETQYF.

This CDR3 is CASSLGAAYSGNTIYF. In DNA form, the CDR3 reads TGTGCCAGCAGCTTGGGGGCGGCATACTCTGGAAACACCATATATTTT. The gene calls are TRBV11-2 and TRBJ1-3; a weak D match, TRBD1 (6 bases). The length of the CDR3 is 16 residues. The germline V and J ends were trimmed by 3 bases and 0 bases, with 12 bases remaining between them. In germline, CDR1 is SGHAT, CDR2 FQNNGV.

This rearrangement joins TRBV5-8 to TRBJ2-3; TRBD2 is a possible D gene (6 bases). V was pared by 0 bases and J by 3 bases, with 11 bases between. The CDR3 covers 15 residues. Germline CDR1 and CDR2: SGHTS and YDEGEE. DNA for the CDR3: TGTGCCAGCAGCTTGGATCAGGGAGGTACAGATACGCAGTATTTT. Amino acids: CASSLDQGGTDTQYF.

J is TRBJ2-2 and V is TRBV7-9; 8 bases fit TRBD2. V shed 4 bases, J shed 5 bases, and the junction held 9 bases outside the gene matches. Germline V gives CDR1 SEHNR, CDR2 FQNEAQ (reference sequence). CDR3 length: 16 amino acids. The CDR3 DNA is TGTGCCAGCAGCTCCTTAGTCGGGGGGGAGACCGGGGAGCTGTTTTTT. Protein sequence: CASSSLVGGETGELFF.

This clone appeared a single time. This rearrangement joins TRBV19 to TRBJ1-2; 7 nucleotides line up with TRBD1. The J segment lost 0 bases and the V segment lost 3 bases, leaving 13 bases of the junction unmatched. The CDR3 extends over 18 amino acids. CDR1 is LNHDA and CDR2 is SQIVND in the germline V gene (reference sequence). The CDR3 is CASSIPRQGLQANYGYTF. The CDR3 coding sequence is TGTGCCAGTAGTATTCCCAGACAGGGCCTCCAAGCTAACTATGGCTACACCTTC.

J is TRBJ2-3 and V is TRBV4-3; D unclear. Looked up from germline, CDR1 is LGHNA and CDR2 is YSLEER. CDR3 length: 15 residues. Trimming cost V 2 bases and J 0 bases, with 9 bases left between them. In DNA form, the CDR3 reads TGCGCCAGCAGCCAACTCCGTTTTAGCACAGATACGCAGTATTTT. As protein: CASSQLRFSTDTQYF.

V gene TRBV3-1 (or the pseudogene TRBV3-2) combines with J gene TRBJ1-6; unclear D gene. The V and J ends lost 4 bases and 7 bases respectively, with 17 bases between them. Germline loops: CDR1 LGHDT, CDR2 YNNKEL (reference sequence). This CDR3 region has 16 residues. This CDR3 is CASSPPGGGENSPLHF. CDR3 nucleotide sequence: TGTGCCAGCAGCCCCCCGGGAGGTGGGGAGAATTCACCCCTCCACTTT.

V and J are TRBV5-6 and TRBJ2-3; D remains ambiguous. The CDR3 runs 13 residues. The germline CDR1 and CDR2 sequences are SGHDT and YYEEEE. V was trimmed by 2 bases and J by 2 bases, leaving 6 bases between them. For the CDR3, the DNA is TGTGCCAGCAGCTTCGCGGACACAGATACGCAGTATTTT. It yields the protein CASSFADTDTQYF.

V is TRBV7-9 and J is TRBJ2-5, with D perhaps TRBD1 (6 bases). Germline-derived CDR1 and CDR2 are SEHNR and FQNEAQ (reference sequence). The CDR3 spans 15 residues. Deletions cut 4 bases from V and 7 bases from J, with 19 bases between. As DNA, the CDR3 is TGTGCCAGCAGCTCGCCACAGGGTCCTAGGAGGACCCAGTACTTC. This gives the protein CASSSPQGPRRTQYF.

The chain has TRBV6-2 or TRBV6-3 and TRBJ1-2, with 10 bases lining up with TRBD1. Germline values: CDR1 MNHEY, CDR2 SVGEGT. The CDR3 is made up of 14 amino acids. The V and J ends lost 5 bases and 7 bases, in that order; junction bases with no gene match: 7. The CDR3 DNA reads TGTGCCAGCAGTATCGACAGGGGGCGAGGTGGCTACACCTTC. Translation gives CASSIDRGRGGYTF.

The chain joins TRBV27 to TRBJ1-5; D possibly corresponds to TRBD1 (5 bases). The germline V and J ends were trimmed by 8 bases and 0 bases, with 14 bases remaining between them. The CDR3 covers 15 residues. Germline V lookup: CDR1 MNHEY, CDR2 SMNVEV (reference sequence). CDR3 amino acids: CASGGESYSNQPQHF. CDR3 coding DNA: TGTGCCAGCGGGGGGGAGTCGTATAGCAATCAGCCCCAGCATTTT.

CDR3 sequence (DNA): TGTGCCAGCAGCTTCGCAGGGGTTTACCAGCCCCAGCATTTT. It specifies CASSFAGVYQPQHF. V gene TRBV7-8 combines with J gene TRBJ1-5; D possibly corresponds to TRBD1 (6 bases). V lost 3 bases to trimming and J lost 7 bases, with 13 bases between them. Germline V gene sequence: CDR1 SGHVS, CDR2 FQNEAQ. This CDR3 comprises 14 residues.

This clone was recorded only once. CDR3 sequence (DNA): TGTGCCAGCAGCCAAGCGGTGAACACCGGGGAGCTGTTTTTT. This gives the protein CASSQAVNTGELFF. The rearrangement links TRBV3-1 (or the pseudogene TRBV3-2) to TRBJ2-2; D is undetermined. Trimming took off 1 base at V and 1 base at J, with 4 bases between the two ends. The CDR3 covers 14 residues. Germline V gene lookup returns CDR1 LGHDT and CDR2 YNNKEL (reference sequence).

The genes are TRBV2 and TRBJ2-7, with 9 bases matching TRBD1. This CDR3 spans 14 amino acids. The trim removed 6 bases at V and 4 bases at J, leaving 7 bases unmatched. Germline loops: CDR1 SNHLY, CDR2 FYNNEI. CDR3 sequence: CASRTGQGPYEQYF. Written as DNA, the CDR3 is TGTGCCAGCAGGACGGGACAGGGTCCTTACGAGCAGTACTTC. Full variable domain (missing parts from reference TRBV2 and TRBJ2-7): EPEVTQTPSHQVTQMGQEVILRCVPISNHLYFYWYRQILGQKVEFLVSFYNNEISEKSEIFDDQFSVERPDGSNFTLKIRSTKLEDSAMYFCASRTGQGPYEQYFGPGTRLTVT.

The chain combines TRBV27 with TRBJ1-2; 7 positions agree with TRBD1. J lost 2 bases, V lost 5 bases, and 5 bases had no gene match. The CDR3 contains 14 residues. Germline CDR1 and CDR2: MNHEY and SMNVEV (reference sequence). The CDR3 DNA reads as TGTGCCAGCAGTGGAACAGGGGCCAACTATGGCTACACCTTC. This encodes CASSGTGANYGYTF.

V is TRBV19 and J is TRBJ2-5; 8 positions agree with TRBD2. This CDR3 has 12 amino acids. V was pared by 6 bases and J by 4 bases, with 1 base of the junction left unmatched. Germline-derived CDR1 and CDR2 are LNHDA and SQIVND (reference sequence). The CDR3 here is CASSLAGETQYF. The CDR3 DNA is TGTGCCAGTAGCCTAGCGGGAGAGACCCAGTACTTC.

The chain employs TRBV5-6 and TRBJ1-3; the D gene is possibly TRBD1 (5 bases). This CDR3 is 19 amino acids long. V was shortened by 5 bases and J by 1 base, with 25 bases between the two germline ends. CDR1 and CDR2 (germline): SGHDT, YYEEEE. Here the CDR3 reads CASSPPSGSRGLSGNTIYF. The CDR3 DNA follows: TGTGCCAGCAGTCCCCCGTCTGGGTCACGGGGACTGTCTGGAAACACCATATATTTT.